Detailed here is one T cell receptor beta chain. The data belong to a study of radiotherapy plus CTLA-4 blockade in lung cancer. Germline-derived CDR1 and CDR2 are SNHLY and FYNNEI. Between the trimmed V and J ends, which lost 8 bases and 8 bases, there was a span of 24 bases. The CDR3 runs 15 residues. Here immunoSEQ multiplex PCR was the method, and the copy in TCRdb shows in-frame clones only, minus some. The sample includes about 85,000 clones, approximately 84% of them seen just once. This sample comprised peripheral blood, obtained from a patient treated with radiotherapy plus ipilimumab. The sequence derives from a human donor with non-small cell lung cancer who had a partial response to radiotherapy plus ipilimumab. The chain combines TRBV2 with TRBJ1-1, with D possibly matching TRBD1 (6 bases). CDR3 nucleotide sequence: TGTGCCAGCCAACAGGGATATTCGGTTAGGAGCGAAGCTTTCTTT. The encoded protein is CASQQGYSVRSEAFF.